The entry below describes one T cell receptor beta chain. Its antigen is undetermined. Read data end 3 residues before the CDR3 end; the end is taken from the germline J gene. This sample is drawn from a study of T cells in women clearing cervical HPV infection. Overall study context: Blood came at first lesion visit for cases, post-clearance for controls.

The data were produced by immunoSEQ multiplex PCR, yet TCRdb's version contains in-frame clones alone and is incomplete. This sample's clone table lists 25,000 to 35,000 clones. All participants had a single incident cervical HPV16 infection, and prevalent HPV16 infections were excluded. Findings and caveats of the study: Unknown T-cell numbers per sample may underlie the richness differences.

V shed 6 bases and J 9 bases; nucleotides not matched to a gene: 4. The CDR3 has 14 residues. The sequence derives from a woman between 18 and 75 years old with a cervical HPV16 infection that either progressed to CIN3+ or cleared (not recorded which). Sequencing input: blood buffy coat. This rearrangement joins TRBV12-3 or TRBV12-4 to TRBJ2-1, with 14 positions matching TRBD2. The sequenced CDR3 bases are TGTGCCAGCAGCTGGGGGACTAGCGGGAGTGAG. It specifies CASSWGTSGSE. The whole CDR3 sequence reads CASSWGTSGSEQFF.